This TCR beta chain was captured by sequencing in a study of T-cell reconstitution after alpha-beta-depleted transplantation in children. This clonotype was detected only a few times. Using unique molecular identifiers, the investigators prepared the TCRbeta library. TCRdb itself ran the PCR reads through MiXCR, one entry per CDR3 protein. The sample yields around 360,000 distinct CDR3 sequences, 10% seen once. Germline V lookup: CDR1 LNHDA, CDR2 SQIVND (reference sequence). The CDR3 is 13 amino acids. Trimming stripped 3 bases from V and 11 bases from J, with 14 bases between. Sequenced here: PBMCs from the stem cell graft donor, sampled from the stem cell graft. The V and J genes are TRBV19 and TRBJ2-1; a possible D gene is TRBD1 (5 bases). The sequence came from a human donor who donated a stem cell graft to a child with acute lymphoblastic leukemia. CDR3 sequence: CASSIMDTPKQFF. In nucleotides, the CDR3 is TGTGCCAGTAGTATTATGGACACCCCGAAGCAGTTCTTC. The variable domain in full, with the rest retrieved from reference TRBV19 and TRBJ2-1, is DGGITQSPKYLFRKEGQNVTLSCEQNLNHDAMYWYRQDPGQGLRLIYYSQIVNDFQKGDIAEGYSVSREKKESFPLTVTSAQKNPTAFYLCASSIMDTPKQFFGPGTRLTVL.